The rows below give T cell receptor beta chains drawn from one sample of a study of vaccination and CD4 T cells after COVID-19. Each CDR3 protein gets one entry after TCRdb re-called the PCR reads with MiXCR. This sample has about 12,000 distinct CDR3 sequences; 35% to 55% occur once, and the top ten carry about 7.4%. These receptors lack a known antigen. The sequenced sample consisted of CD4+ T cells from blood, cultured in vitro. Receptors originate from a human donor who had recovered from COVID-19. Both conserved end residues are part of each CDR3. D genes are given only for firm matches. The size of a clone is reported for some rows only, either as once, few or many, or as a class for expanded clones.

CDR3aa: CASSHGGLGSPLHF
CDR3nt: TGTGCCAGCAGCCACGGGGGACTCGGATCACCCCTCCACTTT
j_gene: TRBJ1-6
v_gene: TRBV7-3
len: 14
abundance: -
d_gene: -

CDR3aa: CSVSGQGYNEQFF
CDR3nt: TGCAGCGTTTCGGGACAGGGGTACAATGAGCAGTTCTTC
j_gene: TRBJ2-1
v_gene: TRBV29-1
len: 13
abundance: -
d_gene: TRBD1

CDR3aa: CAITRFEGQRPDSYEQYF
CDR3nt: TGTGCCATCACCCGATTTGAGGGTCAAAGACCAGATTCCTACGAGCAGTACTTC
j_gene: TRBJ2-7
v_gene: TRBV6-1
len: 18
abundance: medium-sized
d_gene: -

CDR3aa: CASSRRQAQETQYF
CDR3nt: TGCGCCAGCAGCCGGAGGCAGGCCCAAGAGACCCAGTACTTC
j_gene: TRBJ2-5
v_gene: TRBV5-1
len: 14
abundance: -
d_gene: -

CDR3aa: CASRIRGPDQPQHF
CDR3nt: TGTGCCAGCAGGATCAGGGGGCCAGATCAGCCCCAGCATTTT
j_gene: TRBJ1-5
v_gene: TRBV27
len: 14
abundance: -
d_gene: TRBD1

CDR3aa: CASSIDRANSPLHF
CDR3nt: TGCGCCAGCAGTATCGACAGGGCGAATTCACCCCTCCACTTT
j_gene: TRBJ1-6
v_gene: TRBV10-1
len: 14
abundance: few
d_gene: TRBD1

CDR3aa: CSAQGYTGELFF
CDR3nt: TGCAGTGCGCAGGGATACACCGGGGAGCTGTTTTTT
j_gene: TRBJ2-2
v_gene: TRBV20-1
len: 12
abundance: -
d_gene: -

CDR3aa: CASSLAPGQEQFF
CDR3nt: TGTGCCAGCAGCTTAGCCCCGGGGCAGGAGCAGTTCTTC
j_gene: TRBJ2-1
v_gene: TRBV7-2
len: 13
abundance: few
d_gene: -

CDR3aa: CASSPLMTSGGDTQYF
CDR3nt: TGTGCCAGCAGCCCGCTCATGACTAGCGGGGGGGATACGCAGTATTTT
j_gene: TRBJ2-3
v_gene: TRBV7-9
len: 16
abundance: few
d_gene: TRBD2

CDR3aa: CASSDEAGADNEQFF
CDR3nt: TGTGCCAGCAGTGACGAGGCGGGAGCCGACAATGAGCAGTTCTTC
j_gene: TRBJ2-1
v_gene: TRBV6-4
len: 15
abundance: few
d_gene: TRBD2

CDR3aa: CASSHVRGGLPLEAFF
CDR3nt: TGCGCCAGCAGCCATGTTAGGGGGGGCCTTCCCCTTGAAGCTTTCTTT
j_gene: TRBJ1-1
v_gene: TRBV4-3
len: 16
abundance: few
d_gene: -

CDR3aa: CSAGGTGTGKGAFF
CDR3nt: TGCAGTGCTGGGGGCACCGGGACAGGTAAGGGAGCTTTCTTT
j_gene: TRBJ1-1
v_gene: TRBV20-1
len: 14
abundance: -
d_gene: TRBD1

CDR3aa: CASSPGTVSGNTIYF
CDR3nt: TGTGCCAGCAGCCCCGGGACGGTCTCTGGAAACACCATATATTTT
j_gene: TRBJ1-3
v_gene: TRBV11-2
len: 15
abundance: -
d_gene: -